A selection of T cell receptor beta chains follows, all from one sample in a study of cytomegalovirus exposure and HLA in healthy donors. TCRdb's copy holds only in-frame clones and misses some; the assay was immunoSEQ multiplex PCR. In the table there are about 150,000 clones, roughly 82% of which are singletons. The sample comprised PBMCs. These receptors originate from a woman between 45 and 60 years old in good health and CMV-seropositive. Both conserved end residues are part of each CDR3. The order of the fields is CDR3 DNA, CDR3 protein, V gene, clone size, D gene, J gene. A D gene is named only where the DNA matches it firmly. For some rows the clone size is stated as once, few or many, or as a class when expanded; others skip it.

CDR3 DNA: TGTGCCAGTAGTATCGGGGTATGGACCTACAATGAGCAGTTCTTC; CDR3 protein: CASSIGVWTYNEQFF; V gene: TRBV19; clone size: .; D gene: .; J gene: TRBJ2-1
CDR3 DNA: TGTGCCAGCAGTAATGATAGGAGTAATTCACCCCTCCACTTT; CDR3 protein: CASSNDRSNSPLHF; V gene: TRBV2; clone size: .; D gene: .; J gene: TRBJ1-6
CDR3 DNA: TGTGCCAGCAGCTTAGGTCGGGTGGGGGGAGGATATGGCTACACCTTC; CDR3 protein: CASSLGRVGGGYGYTF; V gene: TRBV7-8; clone size: .; D gene: .; J gene: TRBJ1-2
CDR3 DNA: TGTGCCAGCAGCTTGACAAGCGGGGGTCTTGATACGCAGTATTTT; CDR3 protein: CASSLTSGGLDTQYF; V gene: TRBV5-4; clone size: once; D gene: TRBD2; J gene: TRBJ2-3
CDR3 DNA: TGTGCCAGCAGCTTGGGGCAGGGGGCTTTTGAAGCTTTCTTT; CDR3 protein: CASSLGQGAFEAFF; V gene: TRBV5-6; clone size: .; D gene: TRBD1; J gene: TRBJ1-1
CDR3 DNA: TGCAGCGTTCGGGACACGTATAATTCACCCCTCCACTTT; CDR3 protein: CSVRDTYNSPLHF; V gene: TRBV29-1; clone size: .; D gene: .; J gene: TRBJ1-6
CDR3 DNA: TGCGCCAGCAGTCAGTGTGTCCATGACGAGCAGTACTTC; CDR3 protein: CASSQCVHDEQYF; V gene: TRBV23-1; clone size: .; D gene: .; J gene: TRBJ2-7
CDR3 DNA: TGTGCCACCAAACTAGCGGTAGATTACAATGAGCAGTTCTTC; CDR3 protein: CATKLAVDYNEQFF; V gene: TRBV5-4; clone size: .; D gene: TRBD2; J gene: TRBJ2-1
CDR3 DNA: TGTGCCAGCAGTGGACTAGCTTCAAAAGGGGAGCTGTTTTTT; CDR3 protein: CASSGLASKGELFF; V gene: TRBV2; clone size: few; D gene: TRBD2; J gene: TRBJ2-2
CDR3 DNA: TGTGCCAGTACCCCCGGACAGGGGATAGGAAACACCATATATTTT; CDR3 protein: CASTPGQGIGNTIYF; V gene: TRBV19; clone size: .; D gene: TRBD1; J gene: TRBJ1-3
CDR3 DNA: TGTGCCAGCAGTGAAGGGAAGGGGGTCCCTGAACCCGGGGAGCTGTTTTTT; CDR3 protein: CASSEGKGVPEPGELFF; V gene: TRBV6-1; clone size: few; D gene: .; J gene: TRBJ2-2
CDR3 DNA: TGTGCCAGCAGCTTATATCAGGGGGAGCTGTTTTTT; CDR3 protein: CASSLYQGELFF; V gene: TRBV7-2; clone size: .; D gene: .; J gene: TRBJ2-2
CDR3 DNA: TGTGCCAGCAGCGTAGGAGGAGCGGGGGGGACCTACAATGAGCAGTTCTTC; CDR3 protein: CASSVGGAGGTYNEQFF; V gene: TRBV9; clone size: .; D gene: TRBD2; J gene: TRBJ2-1
CDR3 DNA: TGTGCCAGCAGTAGCGGGGGAGATTACAATGAGCAGTTCTTC; CDR3 protein: CASSSGGDYNEQFF; V gene: TRBV6-4; clone size: .; D gene: TRBD2; J gene: TRBJ2-1
CDR3 DNA: TGTGCCAGCAGTACGTGGACAGATGGCTACACCTTC; CDR3 protein: CASSTWTDGYTF; V gene: TRBV6-1; clone size: .; D gene: .; J gene: TRBJ1-2
CDR3 DNA: TGTGCCAGCAGTTTCTCCCCCCCTGAGCTGCGGGATCGAAGTATGGGCGAGCAGTACTTC; CDR3 protein: CASSFSPPELRDRSMGEQYF; V gene: TRBV27; clone size: few; D gene: .; J gene: TRBJ2-7
CDR3 DNA: TGTGCCACCAGCCTCCAGATCAATCAGCCCCAGCATTTT; CDR3 protein: CATSLQINQPQHF; V gene: TRBV15; clone size: few; D gene: .; J gene: TRBJ1-5
CDR3 DNA: TGCGCCAGCAGCCAGTCGGGAGGGACAGAAGCTTTCTTT; CDR3 protein: CASSQSGGTEAFF; V gene: TRBV4-1; clone size: many; D gene: .; J gene: TRBJ1-1
CDR3 DNA: TGCAGTGCTGTAGTAAACACTGAAGCTTTCTTT; CDR3 protein: CSAVVNTEAFF; V gene: TRBV20-1; clone size: .; D gene: .; J gene: TRBJ1-1
CDR3 DNA: TGTGCCAGCAGCGTAGATACTCTATCGGGAACTGAAGCTTTCTTT; CDR3 protein: CASSVDTLSGTEAFF; V gene: TRBV9; clone size: .; D gene: .; J gene: TRBJ1-1
CDR3 DNA: TGTGCCTGGAGTGTACGGGGGTATAGCAATCAGCCCCAGCATTTT; CDR3 protein: CAWSVRGYSNQPQHF; V gene: TRBV30; clone size: once; D gene: .; J gene: TRBJ1-5
CDR3 DNA: TGTGCCAGCAGCTTCAGGGGGCGCAGGATTGAGCAGTTCTTC; CDR3 protein: CASSFRGRRIEQFF; V gene: TRBV5-6; clone size: few; D gene: TRBD1; J gene: TRBJ2-1
CDR3 DNA: TGTGCCTGGAGGATCGGGGGAGCTAACTATGGCTACACCTTC; CDR3 protein: CAWRIGGANYGYTF; V gene: TRBV30; clone size: .; D gene: .; J gene: TRBJ1-2
CDR3 DNA: TGTGCCAGCAGCTTTAAAGCGGGGGGGCTAGAGACCCAGTACTTC; CDR3 protein: CASSFKAGGLETQYF; V gene: TRBV7-2; clone size: .; D gene: TRBD2; J gene: TRBJ2-5
CDR3 DNA: TGTGCCAGCAGTCTAGAGTTTCGCAGGGGAAATTCACCCCTCCACTTT; CDR3 protein: CASSLEFRRGNSPLHF; V gene: TRBV27; clone size: .; D gene: .; J gene: TRBJ1-6
CDR3 DNA: TGTGCCAGCAGCCCCATGGGGGCGGGGGGGTTCAGTGAGCAGTTCTTC; CDR3 protein: CASSPMGAGGFSEQFF; V gene: TRBV5-6; clone size: .; D gene: TRBD2; J gene: TRBJ2-1
CDR3 DNA: TGCGCCAGCAGCCAGTCAGGGGGTACCAATCAGCCCCAGCATTTT; CDR3 protein: CASSQSGGTNQPQHF; V gene: TRBV4-1; clone size: .; D gene: TRBD1; J gene: TRBJ1-5
CDR3 DNA: TGTGCCAGCAGCCAAGAGAGACAGGGTTTCTACGAGCAGTACTTC; CDR3 protein: CASSQERQGFYEQYF; V gene: TRBV4-2; clone size: .; D gene: TRBD1; J gene: TRBJ2-7
CDR3 DNA: TGCGCCAGCAGCTTGGCCTACGGAGCTAAAGACGAGCAGTACTTC; CDR3 protein: CASSLAYGAKDEQYF; V gene: TRBV5-1; clone size: once; D gene: .; J gene: TRBJ2-7